This T cell receptor beta chain was retrieved from a study of CD8 T cells in ankylosing spondylitis (dated by TCRdb to about 2017). Some background on the complete study: To find TCR variants linked to disease, the study profiled T cell receptor beta repertoires in ankylosing spondylitis patients and healthy donors. In total, the full study cohort was made up of some 110 healthy donors and roughly 27 ankylosing spondylitis patients. Peripheral blood samples were taken, and synovial fluid was additionally collected from ankylosing spondylitis patients. General findings and caveats noted by the study authors: The disease-linked clones were reported to be significantly enriched in matched synovial fluid samples from ankylosing spondylitis patients. The disease-linked clones had a CD8+ phenotype and were found at relatively low frequencies in peripheral blood. Some TCR beta motif variants had previously been reported in synovial fluid and blood of reactive arthritis patients, which suggested common disease-initiation mechanisms. Blood from ankylosing spondylitis patients appeared to be characterized by a TCR beta motif composed of under 10 highly homologous amino acid variants.

This clonotype occurred many times. Its recognized antigen is unknown. One base away there is no much larger clone; base qualities are not given. The sequencing machine was an Illumina HiSeq 2500. TCR beta libraries were prepared by quantitative 5'-RACE with molecular barcodes. In the paper's pipeline: To identify disease-linked TCR variants, a new computational method was used, one built on a probabilistic model of VDJ rearrangement. The public reads were reanalyzed by TCRdb: fastp trimming at Q25, MiXCR alignment, in-frame beta chains only. Entries that share a CDR3 protein sequence are merged under the most common genes and DNA. The V and J calls and clone size are TCRdb's, not the authors'. A total of around 300,000 distinct CDR3 sequences appear in this sample, 9.5% to 13% of them only once. The ten top clones hold around 10% of the sample. CDR1 and CDR2 (SGHTA, FQGNSA) derive from the germline V gene. The CDR3 measures 9 amino acids from cysteine to phenylalanine. Just CDR3 DNA is preserved here, 27 bases in frame from base 1. Deletion took 8 bases off V and 9 bases off J, with a span of 5 bases between the germline ends.

The TCR comes from a female donor with ankylosing spondylitis or in good health (not recorded which). The source material was blood, either unsorted or a sorted T cell fraction (not recorded which). This sequence uses TRBV7-2 and TRBJ1-5; no confident D gene assignment can be made. The CDR3 region has the sequence CASGRPQHF. The DNA reads TGTGCCAGCGGGAGGCCCCAGCATTTT.